This entry lists 25 T cell receptor beta chains sequenced from one sample in a study of OX40 agonist ivuxolimab in advanced cancers. Produced via immunoSEQ multiplex PCR; TCRdb's table is partial and in-frame only. The sample lists about 30,000 clones, 70% to 85% occurring once. Sequenced here: CD4+ or CD8+ T cells sorted from blood, sampled in a trial of the OX40 agonist ivuxolimab. The receptors here all came from an adult with an advanced solid tumor such as melanoma, head and neck, liver or kidney cancer.

This clone was seen once. This chain joins TRBV5-1 and TRBJ1-2; 10 bases line up with TRBD1. The CDR3 covers 15 residues. V lost 4 bases to trimming and J lost 6 bases; unmatched junction nucleotides: 9. Germline CDR1 reads SGHRS; CDR2 reads YFSETQ. The CDR3 DNA reads TGCGCCAGCAGCCCCTCATGGGACAGGGGTAATGGCTACACCTTC. This codes for CASSPSWDRGNGYTF.

This chain links TRBV27 with TRBJ2-5; perhaps TRBD2 as D (6 bases). CDR3 length equals 17 residues. Looked up from germline, CDR1 is MNHEY and CDR2 is SMNVEV (reference sequence). V was shortened by 5 bases and J by 3 bases, with 22 bases between the two germline ends. DNA of the CDR3: TGTGCCAGCAGTCCCCCCCGGGGGTCGTTCGTGAAAGAGACCCAGTACTTC. This codes for CASSPPRGSFVKETQYF.

CDR3 loop: CASSYGSNNEKLFF. CDR3 DNA: TGCGCCAGCAGCTACGGGTCAAATAATGAAAAACTGTTTTTT. This chain joins TRBV5-1 and TRBJ1-4, with D unclear. From germline, CDR1 is SGHRS and CDR2 YFSETQ. This CDR3 is built from 14 residues. V was trimmed by 3 bases and J by 4 bases, leaving 10 bases between them.

The genes are TRBV4-1 and TRBJ1-3; 7 positions match TRBD1. CDR1 and CDR2 (germline): MGHRA, YSYEKL. The V segment lost 0 bases and the J segment 2 bases; nucleotides outside the gene matches: 10. The CDR3 has 18 amino acids. Here the CDR3 DNA reads TGCGCCAGCAGCCAAGAATTGTCCAGGGGGATTGCTGGAAACACCATATATTTT. Translation gives CASSQELSRGIAGNTIYF.

In its sample, this clone was seen a few times. The chain links TRBV7-9 to TRBJ2-3; D is unclear. CDR3 length: 12 residues. Germline V gene lookup returns CDR1 SEHNR and CDR2 FQNEAQ (reference sequence). The V end was cut by 3 bases, the J end by 5 bases, with 6 bases between. CDR3 DNA: TGTGCCAGCAGCTTCTGGGGAGATACGCAGTATTTT. Protein product: CASSFWGDTQYF.

V and J are TRBV6-1 and TRBJ2-7; D not resolved. The CDR3 runs to 13 residues. Trimming left V 5 bases short and J 8 bases short, with 16 bases between. The germline CDR1 and CDR2 sequences are MNHNS and SASEGT. The CDR3 here is CASSFSHSEKQYF. The CDR3 nucleotides are TGTGCCAGCAGTTTCTCCCATTCAGAGAAGCAGTACTTC.

V is TRBV9 and J is TRBJ1-1; 7 nucleotides agree with TRBD1. Germline lookup yields CDR1 SGDLS and CDR2 YYNGEE. Losses at the gene ends were 0 bases for V and 0 bases for J; bases not matched to a gene: 2. This CDR3 has 15 amino acids. The CDR3 region is CASSVGDSMNTEAFF. For the CDR3, the DNA is TGTGCCAGCAGCGTAGGGGACAGCATGAACACTGAAGCTTTCTTT.

V and J are TRBV30 and TRBJ1-2; D not certain. CDR1 and CDR2 from the germline V gene are GTSNPN and SVGIG (reference sequence). The CDR3 runs to 11 residues. The ends were cut back, 6 bases at V and 6 bases at J, with 11 bases in the middle. CDR3 nucleotide sequence: TGTGCCTGTCCCATCAGTCATGGCTACACCTTC. Translation: CACPISHGYTF.

The rearrangement links TRBV5-1 to TRBJ2-3; 9 nucleotides align to TRBD2. Germline trimming cut 4 bases from V and 4 bases from J; bases unmatched to any gene: 13. The CDR3 is 17 residues long. From germline, CDR1 is SGHRS and CDR2 YFSETQ. In nucleotides, the CDR3 is TGCGCCAGCAGCCCGGCTTTTTTAGCGGGGGTTTCAGATACGCAGTATTTT. Translated: CASSPAFLAGVSDTQYF.

The rearrangement links TRBV10-3 to TRBJ1-5; 12 bases match TRBD1. The CDR3 is 16 residues long. Trimming cost V 2 bases and J 7 bases; bases outside gene matches: 6. Germline assignment: CDR1 ENHRY and CDR2 SYGVKD. CDR3 sequence reads: CAISEGGTGGGQPQHF. CDR3 coding DNA: TGTGCCATCAGTGAGGGGGGGACAGGGGGCGGACAGCCCCAGCATTTT.

V gene TRBV30 combines with J gene TRBJ1-2; 10 bases are a match to TRBD1. Germline assignment: CDR1 GTSNPN and CDR2 SVGIG (reference sequence). CDR3 length: 15 residues. The V and J ends lost 0 bases and 4 bases, in that order; junction bases with no gene match: 5. The CDR3 DNA sequence: TGTGCCTGGAGTGTAGACAGGGGGCTAAGCTATGGCTACACCTTC. This codes for CAWSVDRGLSYGYTF.

The gene calls are TRBV7-6 and TRBJ2-7; the match to TRBD1 covers 7 bases. Trimming removed 5 bases from V and 3 bases from J; junction bases left unmatched: 4. Germline lookup yields CDR1 SGHVS and CDR2 FNYEAQ. The CDR3 covers 13 residues. CDR3 DNA sequence: TGTGCCAGCAGCACCCGGGACAGCTACGAGCAGTACTTC. Encoded protein: CASSTRDSYEQYF.

The rearrangement uses TRBV28 and TRBJ1-3; the D is unclear. With 8 bases removed from V and 1 base from J, the gap between germline ends came to 0 bases. The CDR3 runs 10 residues. Germline CDR1 and CDR2: MDHEN and SYDVKM. CDR3 residues: CASSGNTIYF. The CDR3 region has the DNA TGTGCCAGCTCTGGAAACACCATATATTTT.

This clone was observed once. The chain couples TRBV11-2 to TRBJ2-7, with a possible D match to TRBD2 (6 bases). The CDR3 has 16 amino acids. Germline V gives CDR1 SGHAT, CDR2 FQNNGV. V lost 6 bases and J 2 bases, leaving 20 bases between the germline ends. The CDR3 loop is CASRQSRGTDPYEQYF. Here the CDR3 DNA reads TGTGCCAGCAGACAAAGCCGCGGGACCGATCCCTACGAGCAGTACTTC.

This chain connects TRBV5-1 to TRBJ2-7; D is undetermined. The CDR3 covers 15 residues. The germline gives CDR1 SGHRS, CDR2 YFSETQ. The germline V and J ends were trimmed by 0 bases and 2 bases, with 12 bases remaining between them. The CDR3 reads CASSLVPGPTYEQYF. The CDR3 bases are TGCGCCAGCAGCTTGGTCCCCGGACCCACCTACGAGCAGTACTTC.

This chain connects TRBV28 to TRBJ2-1, with D uncertain. The CDR3 sequence is 13 residues long. Looked up from germline, CDR1 is MDHEN and CDR2 is SYDVKM. V shed 6 bases and J shed 4 bases, with 10 bases lying between them. The CDR3 here is CASSSPTYNEQFF. The CDR3 region has the DNA TGTGCCAGCAGCTCGCCTACGTACAATGAGCAGTTCTTC.

V usage is TRBV6-5 and J usage is TRBJ1-1, with D uncertain. The CDR3 consists of 16 residues. V was pared by 2 bases and J by 1 base, with 14 bases between. Per the germline V gene, CDR1 is MNHEY and CDR2 is SVGAGI. This chain's CDR3 is CASSYLRTSENTEAFF. The CDR3 DNA is TGTGCCAGCAGTTACCTCCGGACGTCAGAGAACACTGAAGCTTTCTTT.

The chain is built from TRBV19 and TRBJ1-1; tentative D call: TRBD1 (5 bases). The CDR3 runs 16 residues. Germline CDR1 LNHDA, CDR2 SQIVND (reference sequence). Trimming left V 7 bases short and J 3 bases short, with 21 bases between. This chain's CDR3 is CASMLRGTTVDTEAFF. The CDR3 DNA sequence: TGTGCCAGTATGCTAAGAGGAACGACAGTTGACACTGAAGCTTTCTTT.

The rearrangement links TRBV5-1 to TRBJ2-3; unclear D gene. Germline lookup yields CDR1 SGHRS and CDR2 YFSETQ. There are 13 residues in the CDR3. V lost 6 bases, J lost 2 bases, and 10 bases lay in between. In nucleotides, the CDR3 is TGCGCCAGCACCCCCGAAACCACAGATACGCAGTATTTT. Protein: CASTPETTDTQYF. Based on the CDR3 plus reference TRBV5-1 and TRBJ2-3, the full variable domain is KAGVTQTPRYLIKTRGQQVTLSCSPISGHRSVSWYQQTPGQGLQFLFEYFSETQRNKGNFPGRFSGRQFSNSRSEMNVSTLELGDSALYLCASTPETTDTQYFGPGTRLTVL.

The chain recombines TRBV19 with TRBJ1-6, with unresolved D. The CDR3 is 11 amino acids. Germline CDR1 and CDR2: LNHDA and SQIVND (reference sequence). V was cut by 4 bases and J by 15 bases, with 10 bases left in between. The CDR3 DNA is TGTGCCAGTAGTACCACTGCCGGCCTCCACTTT. Translation: CASSTTAGLHF.

The gene calls are TRBV30 and TRBJ1-6; D is unresolved. This CDR3 is built from 16 residues. The germline gives CDR1 GTSNPN, CDR2 SVGIG (reference sequence). Trimming shortened V by 2 bases and J by 3 bases, and 14 bases separated the two germline ends. This CDR3 is CAWSRLEVSYNSPLHF. Here the CDR3 DNA reads TGTGCCTGGAGTCGTCTTGAAGTAAGCTATAATTCACCCCTCCACTTT.

This chain uses TRBV30 with TRBJ2-2; D is possibly TRBD1 (5 bases). Trimming took off 4 bases at V and 4 bases at J, with 10 bases between the two ends. The CDR3 consists of 13 residues. The V gene's germline CDR1 is GTSNPN and CDR2 SVGIG (reference sequence). The CDR3 is CAWTSQGTGELFF. The DNA for the CDR3 is TGTGCCTGGACGTCCCAGGGCACCGGGGAGCTGTTTTTT.

The V and J genes are TRBV28 and TRBJ1-3; D might be TRBD1 (5 bases). Germline CDR1 and CDR2: MDHEN and SYDVKM. CDR3 size: 14 residues. V gave up 5 bases and J gave up 1 base, with 9 bases separating them. CDR3 loop: CASSPTVSGNTIYF. The CDR3 DNA sequence: TGTGCCAGCAGTCCGACAGTGTCTGGAAACACCATATATTTT.

The CDR3 DNA follows: TGCGCCAGCCAGATATTGACAGGGACAGGGAGAGAGACCCAGTACTTC. Translated, it gives CASQILTGTGRETQYF. This chain connects TRBV5-1 to TRBJ2-5, with 9 bases matching TRBD1. CDR3 length: 16 residues. The V segment lost 7 bases and the J segment 4 bases; nucleotides outside the gene matches: 14. Per germline, CDR1 SGHRS and CDR2 YFSETQ.

In this sample, this clone turned up a few times. The chain joins TRBV2 to TRBJ2-7; perhaps TRBD2 as D (6 bases). The ends were cut back, 6 bases at V and 0 bases at J, with 12 bases in the middle. Germline CDR1 SNHLY, CDR2 FYNNEI. The CDR3 runs 14 residues. In nucleotides, the CDR3 is TGTGCCAGCAGGCGGAGGGATATCTCCTACGAGCAGTACTTC. This encodes CASRRRDISYEQYF.